Sequencing of this T cell receptor (beta chain) was carried out in a study of T cells after yellow fever vaccination. Study at large: The authors prepared low-cell-number fractions using SMART-Seq v4 Ultra Low Input. Findings and caveats of the study: Overlap between CD4 and CD8 compartments was detected for a small share of clonotypes. Clones from primary vaccination mostly reappeared after the booster (roughly 95% CD4, over 85% CD8). Repertoires obtained by FACS sorting could include abundant clonotypes that entered as contaminants from the bulk population.

This clonotype has a count of ten or more. TCRdb processed the 5' RACE reads anew with MiXCR; each CDR3 protein has one entry. Counted here are roughly 45,000 distinct CDR3 sequences, about 6.8% occurring once; the ten biggest clones make up around 16%. The germline V gene encodes CDR1 MNHEY and CDR2 SVGAGI. Trimming stripped 2 bases from V and 7 bases from J, with 8 bases between. CDR3 size: 13 residues. The chain couples TRBV6-5 to TRBJ1-4, with D perhaps matching TRBD1 (5 bases). The receptor was derived from a young man who received the YFV17D yellow fever vaccine. The specimen comprised CD8+ T cells not binding an NS4B(214-222) dextramer, sorted from PBMCs, sampled 45 days after the yellow fever booster vaccination. In nucleotides, the CDR3 is TGTGCCAGCAGTTACGGGGGTTCTGAAAAACTGTTTTTT. Translation gives CASSYGGSEKLFF.